This TCR beta chain was obtained from a study of CD8+ T cells in alopecia areata. Findings and caveats of the study: Scalp lesions, especially in alopecia totalis/universalis, had higher clonality than normal scalp.

Comment on this clone: What it binds is not known. Other DNA sequences in the sample encode the same CDR3.

RNA was isolated and reverse transcribed to cDNA, the sequencing template. The table came from immunoSEQ multiplex PCR; TCRdb's copy has only in-frame clones and leaves some out. In the table there are some 190,000 clones, 64% of which are singletons. Treatment reported: oral pan-JAK inhibitor, 5-10 mg twice daily. From PBMCs, CD4+ and CD8+ T cells were sorted. V was pared by 1 base and J by 5 bases, with 11 bases between. Germline V lookup: CDR1 SQVTM, CDR2 ANQGSEA. This CDR3 comprises 13 residues. The starting material was CD4+ T cells sorted from blood, obtained around week 49, from a patient treated with tofacitinib. The chain employs TRBV29-1 and TRBJ2-5, with a weak D call TRBD2 (6 bases). This TCR came from a human donor with alopecia areata. CDR3 coding DNA: TGCAGCGTTGAAGTACTAGCAAGGGAGACCCAGTACTTC. As protein: CSVEVLARETQYF.